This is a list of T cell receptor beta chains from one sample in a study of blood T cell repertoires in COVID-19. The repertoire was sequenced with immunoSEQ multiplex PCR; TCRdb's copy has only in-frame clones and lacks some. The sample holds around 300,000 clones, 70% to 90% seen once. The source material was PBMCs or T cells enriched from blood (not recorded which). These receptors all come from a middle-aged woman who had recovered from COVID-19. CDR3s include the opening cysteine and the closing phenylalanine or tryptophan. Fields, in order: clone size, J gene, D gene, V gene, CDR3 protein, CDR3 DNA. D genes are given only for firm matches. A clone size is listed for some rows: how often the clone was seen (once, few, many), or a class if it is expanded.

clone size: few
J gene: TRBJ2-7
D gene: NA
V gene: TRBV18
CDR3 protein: CASSEWTASGEQYF
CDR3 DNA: TGTGCCAGCTCAGAGTGGACAGCATCCGGCGAGCAGTACTTC

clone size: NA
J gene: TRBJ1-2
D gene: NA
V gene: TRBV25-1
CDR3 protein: CASTGGPLNYGYTF
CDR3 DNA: TGTGCCAGCACCGGAGGGCCTCTTAACTATGGCTACACCTTC

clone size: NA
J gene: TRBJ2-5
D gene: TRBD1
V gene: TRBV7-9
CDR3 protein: CASSPRTGVVTQYF
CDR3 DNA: TGTGCCAGCAGCCCCCGGACAGGGGTGGTGACCCAGTACTTC

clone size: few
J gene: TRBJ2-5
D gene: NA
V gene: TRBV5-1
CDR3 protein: CASSATPTGSQETQYF
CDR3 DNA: TGCGCCAGCAGCGCCACCCCTACAGGGTCACAAGAGACCCAGTACTTC

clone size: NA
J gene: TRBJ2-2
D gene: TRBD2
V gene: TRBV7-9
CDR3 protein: CASSGLAGKFAGELFF
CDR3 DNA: TGTGCCAGCAGCGGACTAGCGGGAAAGTTTGCGGGGGAGCTGTTTTTT

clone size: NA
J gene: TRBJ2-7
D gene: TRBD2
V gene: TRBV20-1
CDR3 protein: CSASLWGDSGSKFDEQYF
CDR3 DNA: TGCAGTGCTAGTCTATGGGGCGATAGCGGGAGTAAGTTCGACGAGCAGTACTTC

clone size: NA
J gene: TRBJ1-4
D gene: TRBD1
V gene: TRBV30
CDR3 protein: CAWRKEGADEKLFF
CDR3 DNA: TGTGCCTGGAGGAAGGAGGGGGCGGATGAAAAACTGTTTTTT

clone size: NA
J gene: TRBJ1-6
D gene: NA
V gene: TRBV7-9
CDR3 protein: CATEPGDYNSPLHF
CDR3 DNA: TGTGCCACCGAACCAGGGGATTATAATTCACCCCTCCACTTT

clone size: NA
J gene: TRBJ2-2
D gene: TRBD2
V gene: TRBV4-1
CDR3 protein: CASSQGRGGVQNTGELFF
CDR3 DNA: TGCGCCAGCAGCCAAGGTAGGGGAGGGGTCCAGAACACCGGGGAGCTGTTTTTT

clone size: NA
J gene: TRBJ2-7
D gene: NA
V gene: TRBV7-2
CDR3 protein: CASSFTSRATEQYF
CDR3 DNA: TGTGCCAGCAGCTTTACTTCCCGCGCGACAGAGCAGTACTTC

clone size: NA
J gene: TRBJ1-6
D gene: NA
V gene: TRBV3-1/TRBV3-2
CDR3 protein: CASRPTVRNSPLHF
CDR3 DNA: TGTGCCAGCAGACCTACAGTTAGGAATTCACCCCTCCACTTT

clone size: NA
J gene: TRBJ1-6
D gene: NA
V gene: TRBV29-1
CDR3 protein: CSVEGGPLHF
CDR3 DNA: TGCAGCGTTGAAGGAGGTCCCCTCCACTTT

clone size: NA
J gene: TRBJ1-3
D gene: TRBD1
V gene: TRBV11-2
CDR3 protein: CASSGRQGVDGNTIYF
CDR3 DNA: TGTGCCAGCAGCGGCAGACAGGGGGTTGACGGAAACACCATATATTTT

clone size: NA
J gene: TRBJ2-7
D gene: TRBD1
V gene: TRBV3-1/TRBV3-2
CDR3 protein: CASSTTGGEQYF
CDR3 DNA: TGTGCCAGCAGCACGACAGGGGGAGAGCAGTACTTC

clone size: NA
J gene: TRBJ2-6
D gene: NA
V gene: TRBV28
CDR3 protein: CAGGGVGSGANVLTF
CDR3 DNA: TGTGCAGGGGGCGGGGTTGGGTCTGGGGCCAACGTCCTGACTTTC

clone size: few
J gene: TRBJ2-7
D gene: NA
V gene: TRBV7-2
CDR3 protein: CASSLDSSGSARTYEQYF
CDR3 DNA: TGTGCCAGCAGCTTAGACTCCTCGGGTAGCGCTCGAACCTACGAGCAGTACTTC

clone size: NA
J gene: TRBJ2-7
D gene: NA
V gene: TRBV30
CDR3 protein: CAWSGDSSYEQYF
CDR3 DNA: TGTGCCTGGAGCGGGGACTCCTCCTACGAGCAGTACTTC

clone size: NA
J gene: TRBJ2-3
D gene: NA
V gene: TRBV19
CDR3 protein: CASSSGTDTQYF
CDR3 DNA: TGTGCCAGTAGTTCGGGGACAGATACGCAGTATTTT

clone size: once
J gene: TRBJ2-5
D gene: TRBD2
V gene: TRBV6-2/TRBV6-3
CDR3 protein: CASSYRSGRQTQYF
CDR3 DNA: TGTGCCAGCAGTTACCGTAGCGGGAGGCAGACCCAGTACTTC

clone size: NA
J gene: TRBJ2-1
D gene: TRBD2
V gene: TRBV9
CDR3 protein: CASSVVGDRRASGYNEQFF
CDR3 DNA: TGTGCCAGCAGCGTAGTAGGTGATCGGAGGGCTAGCGGATACAATGAGCAGTTCTTC

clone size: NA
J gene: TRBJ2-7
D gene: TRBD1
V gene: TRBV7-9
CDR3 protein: CASSFDRGQPYEQYF
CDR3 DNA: TGTGCCAGCAGCTTTGACAGGGGGCAACCCTACGAGCAGTACTTC

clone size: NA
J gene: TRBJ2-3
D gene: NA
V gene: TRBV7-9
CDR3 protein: CASSLEGGTSTDTQYF
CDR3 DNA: TGTGCCAGCAGCTTAGAGGGTGGGACTAGCACAGATACGCAGTATTTT

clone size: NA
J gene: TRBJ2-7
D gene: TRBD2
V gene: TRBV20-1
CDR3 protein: CSALAGYEQYF
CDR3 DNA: TGCAGTGCACTAGCGGGCTACGAGCAGTACTTC

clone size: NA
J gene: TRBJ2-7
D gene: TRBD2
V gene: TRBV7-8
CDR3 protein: CASSLARGGRGEQYF
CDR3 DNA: TGTGCCAGCAGCTTAGCGCGGGGGGGGCGAGGCGAGCAGTACTTC

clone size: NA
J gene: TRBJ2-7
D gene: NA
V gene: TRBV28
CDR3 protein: CASSFGQGSAEQYF
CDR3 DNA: TGTGCCAGCAGTTTTGGGCAGGGGAGCGCCGAGCAGTACTTC

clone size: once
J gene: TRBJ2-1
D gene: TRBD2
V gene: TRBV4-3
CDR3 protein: CASSQGLAGGYNEQFF
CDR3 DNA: TGCGCCAGCAGCCAAGGCCTAGCGGGAGGGTACAATGAGCAGTTCTTC

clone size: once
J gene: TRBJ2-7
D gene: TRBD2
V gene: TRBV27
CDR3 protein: CASSFGTSGRDEQYF
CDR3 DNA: TGTGCCAGCAGTTTTGGGACTAGCGGGAGGGATGAGCAGTACTTC

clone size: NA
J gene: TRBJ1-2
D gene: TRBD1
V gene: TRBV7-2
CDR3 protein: CASSLVGGAGYGYTF
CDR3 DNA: TGTGCCAGCAGCTTAGTAGGGGGCGCGGGCTATGGCTACACCTTC

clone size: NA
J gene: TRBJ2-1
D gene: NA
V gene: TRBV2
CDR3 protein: CASSEIRDSIF
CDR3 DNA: TGTGCCAGCAGTGAGATTCGGGACTCAATCTTC

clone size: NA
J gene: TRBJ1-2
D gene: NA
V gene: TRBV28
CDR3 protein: CASSFRGRTNYGYTF
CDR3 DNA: TGTGCCAGCAGTTTCAGAGGGCGGACTAACTATGGCTACACCTTC

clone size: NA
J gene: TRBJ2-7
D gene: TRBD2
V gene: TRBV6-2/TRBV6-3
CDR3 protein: CASSYPRSGGSYEQYF
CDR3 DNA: TGTGCCAGCAGTTACCCCAGGAGCGGGGGCTCCTACGAGCAGTACTTC

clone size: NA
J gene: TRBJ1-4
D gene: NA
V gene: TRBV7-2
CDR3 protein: CASRKQGTTNEKLFF
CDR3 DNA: TGTGCCAGCAGAAAACAGGGAACAACTAATGAAAAACTGTTTTTT

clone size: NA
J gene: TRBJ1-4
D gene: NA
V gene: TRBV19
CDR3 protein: CASRPIATNEKLFF
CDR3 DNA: TGTGCCAGCAGGCCGATTGCAACTAATGAAAAACTGTTTTTT

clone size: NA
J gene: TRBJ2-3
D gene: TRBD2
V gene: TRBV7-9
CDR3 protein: CASSSSKGLAGSTDTQYF
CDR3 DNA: TGTGCCAGCAGCTCCTCCAAGGGACTAGCAGGAAGCACAGATACGCAGTATTTT

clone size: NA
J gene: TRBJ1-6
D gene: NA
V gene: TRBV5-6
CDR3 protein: CASSLVSGDSPLHF
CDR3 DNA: TGTGCCAGCAGCTTGGTTTCAGGGGATTCACCCCTCCACTTT

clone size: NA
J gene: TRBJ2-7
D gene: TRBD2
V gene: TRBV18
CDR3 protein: CASSPRTSGSEPQYF
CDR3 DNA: TGTGCCAGCTCACCCCGGACTAGCGGGAGCGAGCCTCAGTACTTC

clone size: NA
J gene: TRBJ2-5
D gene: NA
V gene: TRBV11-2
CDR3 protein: CASSPQGRQETQYF
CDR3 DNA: TGTGCCAGCAGCCCCCAGGGGCGACAAGAGACCCAGTACTTC

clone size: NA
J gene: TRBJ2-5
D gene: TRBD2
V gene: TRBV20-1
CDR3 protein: CSASGAGGLETQYF
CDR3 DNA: TGCAGTGCTAGTGGGGCGGGAGGCCTAGAGACCCAGTACTTC

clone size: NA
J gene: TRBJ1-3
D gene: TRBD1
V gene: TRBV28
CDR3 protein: CASSLYGTAGNTIYF
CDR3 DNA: TGTGCCAGCAGTTTATACGGGACAGCCGGAAACACCATATATTTT

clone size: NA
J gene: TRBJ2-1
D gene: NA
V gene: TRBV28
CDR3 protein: CASSLAGRPGAPNEQFF
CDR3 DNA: TGTGCCAGCAGTCTAGCCGGTAGGCCGGGAGCCCCCAATGAGCAGTTCTTC

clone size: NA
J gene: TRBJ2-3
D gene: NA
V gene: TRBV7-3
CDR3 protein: CASSPLARDTQYF
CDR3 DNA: TGTGCCAGCAGCCCGTTAGCAAGGGATACGCAGTATTTT

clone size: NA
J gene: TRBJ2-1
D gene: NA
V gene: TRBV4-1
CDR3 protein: CASSQDSRGIPYNEQFF
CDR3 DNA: TGCGCCAGCAGCCAAGACTCTCGCGGGATACCCTACAATGAGCAGTTCTTC

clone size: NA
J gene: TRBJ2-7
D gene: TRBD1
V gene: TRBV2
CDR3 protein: CASSGQGVGEQYF
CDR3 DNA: TGTGCCAGCAGTGGACAGGGGGTAGGCGAGCAGTACTTC